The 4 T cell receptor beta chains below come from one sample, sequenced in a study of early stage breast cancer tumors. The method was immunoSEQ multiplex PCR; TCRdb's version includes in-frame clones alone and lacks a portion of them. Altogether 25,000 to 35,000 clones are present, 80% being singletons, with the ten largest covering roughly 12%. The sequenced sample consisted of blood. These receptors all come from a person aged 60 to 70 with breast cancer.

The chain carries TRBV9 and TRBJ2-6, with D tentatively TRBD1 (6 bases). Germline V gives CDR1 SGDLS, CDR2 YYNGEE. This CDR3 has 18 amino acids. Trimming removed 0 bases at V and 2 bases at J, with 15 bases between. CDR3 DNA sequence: TGTGCCAGCAGCGTAGGCGAATTTTGGGGGCCTGGGGCCAACGTCCTGACTTTC. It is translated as CASSVGEFWGPGANVLTF.

CDR3 protein: CASSQALASSSYNEQFF. Here the CDR3 DNA reads TGCGCCAGCAGCCAAGCCCTAGCATCCAGCTCCTACAATGAGCAGTTCTTC. The J gene is TRBJ2-1, the V gene TRBV4-3; D is possibly TRBD2 (5 bases). Germline CDR1 reads LGHNA; CDR2 reads YSLEER. Trimming removed 1 base from V and 0 bases from J, with 13 bases in between. The CDR3 contains 17 residues.

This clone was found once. CDR3 sequence: CASSHFVWDRVESYYEQYF. The CDR3 bases are TGTGCCAGCAGTCACTTTGTCTGGGACAGGGTTGAGTCTTACTACGAGCAGTACTTC. The chain uses TRBV28 and TRBJ2-7; 9 bases are a match to TRBD1. V lost 5 bases and J lost 3; bases outside the gene matches: 20. The CDR3 has 19 amino acids. Germline V CDR1 and CDR2: MDHEN, SYDVKM.

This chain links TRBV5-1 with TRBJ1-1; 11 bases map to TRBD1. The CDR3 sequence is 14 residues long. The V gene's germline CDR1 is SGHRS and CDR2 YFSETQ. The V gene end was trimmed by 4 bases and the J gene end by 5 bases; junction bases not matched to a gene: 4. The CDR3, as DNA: TGCGCCAGCAGCGCCGGACAGGGGGCGACTGAAGCTTTCTTT. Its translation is CASSAGQGATEAFF.